The source of this T cell receptor (beta chain) is a study of HIV-infected patients and healthy controls. Overall study findings and caveats: MAIT alpha-chain CDR3s were frequent in healthy controls, depleted in HIV+. Study cohorts differed slightly in age and sex, but this did not explain diversity differences. Apparent post-therapy Gini recovery among HIV-infected patients was not reproduced with size-matched repertoires.

All unsorted peripheral T cells were captured because whole blood was used without fractionation. A roughly 2.4 ml peripheral blood sample was taken for RNA. V lost 6 bases, J lost 3 bases, and 12 bases lay in between. The CDR3 totals 13 residues. Germline assignment: CDR1 MNHEY and CDR2 SVGEGT. There are many counts of this clonotype. The antigen remains undetermined. Alpha and beta constant-region primers primed reverse transcription of approximately 460 ng RNA. Each of the alpha and beta chains got its own library through chain-specific third strand synthesis with indices. One entry per CDR3 protein results from TCRdb running MiXCR on the 5' RACE reads. This sample carries almost 25,000 distinct CDR3 sequences, approximately 9% of them seen once, and the ten largest clones take almost 4%.

The gene calls are TRBV6-2 or TRBV6-3 and TRBJ2-7, with a possible D match to TRBD1 (5 bases). The sequenced sample was blood. This TCR came from an adult in good health. CDR3 coding DNA: TGTGCCAGCAGCCGACAGTCGTTCTACGAGCAGTACTTC. This gives the protein CASSRQSFYEQYF.